Presented here are 10 T cell receptor beta chains from one specimen sequenced in a study of shared clonotypes between healthy human individuals. Repertoires were generated with immunoSEQ multiplex PCR, while TCRdb's copy carries only in-frame clones and drops some. The sample shows a few million clones, roughly 90% of them seen only once. Sequences were obtained from naive CD4+ T cells from PBMCs. The subset denotes: CD45RA+ positively selected. The origin of the receptors is a man aged 18 to 29 in good health. Some clones in this sample may be carry-over from other donors' samples.

Written as DNA, the CDR3 is TGTGCCAGCAGTTTAAGGTGGCAGGGTTTCAATGAGCAGTTCTTC. It encodes CASSLRWQGFNEQFF. V usage is TRBV27 and J usage is TRBJ2-1; tentatively, D is TRBD1 (5 bases). Between the trimmed V and J ends, which lost 2 bases and 6 bases, there was a span of 14 bases. The CDR3 length is 15 residues. Germline V gene lookup returns CDR1 MNHEY and CDR2 SMNVEV (reference sequence).

V gene TRBV27 combines with J gene TRBJ2-7, with D maybe TRBD1 (6 bases). V gave up 10 bases and J gave up 2 bases, with 15 bases separating them. CDR1 is MNHEY, CDR2 SMNVEV, per germline (reference sequence). The CDR3 runs 13 residues. CDR3 sequence (DNA): TGTGCCACAGGGGTCGAGGGGCCCTACGAGCAGTACTTC. It yields the protein CATGVEGPYEQYF.

This rearrangement joins TRBV28 to TRBJ2-1; D is possibly TRBD1 (6 bases). Trimming cost V 4 bases and J 0 bases, with 13 bases left between them. Germline V gene lookup returns CDR1 MDHEN and CDR2 SYDVKM. This CDR3 has 16 residues. CDR3 DNA sequence: TGTGCCAGCAGTTCCCAGGGGATCCCCTCCTACAATGAGCAGTTCTTC. Translated, it gives CASSSQGIPSYNEQFF. The full variable domain, its missing parts supplied by reference TRBV28 and TRBJ2-1, is DVKVTQSSRYLVKRTGEKVFLECVQDMDHENMFWYRQDPGLGLRLIYFSYDVKMKEKGDIPEGYSVSREKKERFSLILESASTNQTSMYLCASSSQGIPSYNEQFFGPGTRLTVL.

The chain employs TRBV6-4 and TRBJ1-1, with D hard to call. The V gene lost 3 bases and the J gene lost 6 bases, with 14 bases spanning the gap. This CDR3 spans 14 amino acids. Germline CDR1 MRHNA, CDR2 SNTAGT. The CDR3 here is CASSEKGGSAEAFF. The CDR3 nucleotides read TGTGCCAGCAGTGAGAAAGGAGGGAGCGCTGAAGCTTTCTTT.

As concerns this clone: Other DNA sequences in the sample encode the same CDR3. The chain is built from TRBV28 and TRBJ1-4, with D maybe TRBD1 (5 bases). CDR3 size: 14 residues. Trimming left V 1 base short and J 5 bases short, with 8 bases between. The germline V gene encodes CDR1 MDHEN and CDR2 SYDVKM. The CDR3 DNA follows: TGTGCCAGCAGTTTATCCGGGGGGAATGAAAAACTGTTTTTT. Its protein product is CASSLSGGNEKLFF.

The rearrangement joins TRBV6-1 to TRBJ2-7, with 10 positions matching TRBD1. This CDR3 comprises 15 residues. Germline V gives CDR1 MNHNS, CDR2 SASEGT. V shed 5 bases and J 2 bases; nucleotides not matched to a gene: 6. CDR3 residues: CASSPRQGAAYEQYF. The DNA for the CDR3 is TGTGCCAGCAGTCCACGACAGGGGGCCGCCTACGAGCAGTACTTC.

The chain carries TRBV18 and TRBJ1-1; TRBD1 aligns across 8 bases. The CDR3 length is 16 residues. V gave up 3 bases and J gave up 2 bases; unmatched junction bases: 8. The germline gives CDR1 KGHSH, CDR2 LQKENI. CDR3 region: CASSPQTGDFNTEAFF. Here the CDR3 DNA reads TGTGCCAGCTCACCCCAGACAGGGGACTTTAACACTGAAGCTTTCTTT.

Comments on this clone: This specimen includes other DNA sequences encoding the same CDR3. The chain combines TRBV5-1 with TRBJ1-1; TRBD1 matches 11 bases. The germline V gene encodes CDR1 SGHRS and CDR2 YFSETQ. The CDR3 extends over 14 amino acids. The trim removed 4 bases at V and 4 bases at J, leaving 3 bases unmatched. This CDR3 is CASSPGTGGTEAFF. The CDR3 DNA reads TGCGCCAGCAGCCCCGGGACAGGGGGCACTGAAGCTTTCTTT.

This chain links TRBV5-1 with TRBJ1-1, with D maybe TRBD1 (5 bases). The CDR3 is 16 residues long. V gave up 1 base and J gave up 5 bases, with 18 bases separating them. Per germline, CDR1 SGHRS and CDR2 YFSETQ. Here the CDR3 reads CASSLNDWAKGTEAFF. For the CDR3, the DNA is TGCGCCAGCAGCTTGAATGACTGGGCGAAGGGGACTGAAGCTTTCTTT.

V is TRBV5-1 and J is TRBJ1-2; 7 bases fit TRBD1. V dropped 4 bases and J dropped 2; count of bases not matched to a gene: 5. CDR1 is SGHRS and CDR2 is YFSETQ in the germline V gene. CDR3 length: 14 residues. CDR3 nucleotides: TGCGCCAGCAGCGTCACAGGGGCCAACTATGGCTACACCTTC. As protein: CASSVTGANYGYTF.